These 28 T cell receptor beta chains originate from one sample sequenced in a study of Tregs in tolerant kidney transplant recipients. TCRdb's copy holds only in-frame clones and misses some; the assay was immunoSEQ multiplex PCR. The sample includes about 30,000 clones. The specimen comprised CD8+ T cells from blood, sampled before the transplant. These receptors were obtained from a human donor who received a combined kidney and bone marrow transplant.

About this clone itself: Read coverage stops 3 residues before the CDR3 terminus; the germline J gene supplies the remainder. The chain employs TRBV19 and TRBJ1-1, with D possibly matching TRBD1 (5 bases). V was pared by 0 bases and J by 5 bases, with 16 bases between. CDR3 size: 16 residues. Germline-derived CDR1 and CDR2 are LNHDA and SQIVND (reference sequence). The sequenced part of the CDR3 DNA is TGTGCCAGTAGTATAGATCCGGGGGGAGGTTGGACTGAA. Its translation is CASSIDPGGGWTE. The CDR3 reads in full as CASSIDPGGGWTEAFF.

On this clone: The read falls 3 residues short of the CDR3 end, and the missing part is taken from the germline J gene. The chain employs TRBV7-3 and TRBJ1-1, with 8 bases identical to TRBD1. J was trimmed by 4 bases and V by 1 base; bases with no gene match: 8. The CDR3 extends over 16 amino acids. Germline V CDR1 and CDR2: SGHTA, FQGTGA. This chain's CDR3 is CASSLIPQGAGTEAFF. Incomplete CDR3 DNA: TGTGCCAGCAGCTTAATCCCCCAGGGGGCAGGCACTGAA. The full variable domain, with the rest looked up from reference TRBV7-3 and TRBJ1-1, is GAGVSQTPSNKVTEKGKYVELRCDPISGHTALYWYRQSLGQGPEFLIYFQGTGAADDSGLPNDRFFAVRPEGSVSTLKIQRTERGDSAVYLCASSLIPQGAGTEAFFGQGTRLTVV.

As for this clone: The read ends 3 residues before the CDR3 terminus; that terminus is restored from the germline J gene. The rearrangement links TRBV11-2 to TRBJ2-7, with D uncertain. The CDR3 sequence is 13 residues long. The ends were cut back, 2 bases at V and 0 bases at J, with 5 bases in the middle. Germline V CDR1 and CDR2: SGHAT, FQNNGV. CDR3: CASSLQSSYEQYF. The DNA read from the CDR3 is TGTGCCAGCAGCTTACAGAGCTCCTACGAG.

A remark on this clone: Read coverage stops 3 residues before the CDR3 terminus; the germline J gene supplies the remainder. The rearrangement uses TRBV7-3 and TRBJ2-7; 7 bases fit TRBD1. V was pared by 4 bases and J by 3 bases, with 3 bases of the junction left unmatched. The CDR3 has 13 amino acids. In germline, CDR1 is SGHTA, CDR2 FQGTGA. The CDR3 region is CASSYDRDYEQYF. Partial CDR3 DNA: TGTGCCAGCAGCTACGACAGGGACTACGAG.

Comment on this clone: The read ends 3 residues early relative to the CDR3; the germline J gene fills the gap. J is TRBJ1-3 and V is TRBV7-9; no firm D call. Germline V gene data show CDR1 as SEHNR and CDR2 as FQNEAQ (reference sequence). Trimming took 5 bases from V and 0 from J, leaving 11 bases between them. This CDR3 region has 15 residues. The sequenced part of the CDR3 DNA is TGTGCCAGCAGCCGTCCCTTAGACTCTGGAAACACC. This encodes CASSRPLDSGNT. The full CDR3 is CASSRPLDSGNTIYF. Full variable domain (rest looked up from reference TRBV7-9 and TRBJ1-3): DTGVSQNPRHKITKRGQNVTFRCDPISEHNRLYWYRQTLGQGPEFLTYFQNEAQLEKSRLLSDRFSAERPKGSFSTLEIQRTEQGDSAMYLCASSRPLDSGNTIYFGEGSWLTVV.

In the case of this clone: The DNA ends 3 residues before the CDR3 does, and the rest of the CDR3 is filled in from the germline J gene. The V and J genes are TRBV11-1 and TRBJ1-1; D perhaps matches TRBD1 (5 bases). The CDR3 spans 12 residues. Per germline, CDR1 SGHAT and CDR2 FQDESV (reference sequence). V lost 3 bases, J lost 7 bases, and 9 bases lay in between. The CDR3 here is CASSLTDNEAFF. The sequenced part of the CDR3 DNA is TGTGCCAGCAGCTTGACAGACAATGAA.

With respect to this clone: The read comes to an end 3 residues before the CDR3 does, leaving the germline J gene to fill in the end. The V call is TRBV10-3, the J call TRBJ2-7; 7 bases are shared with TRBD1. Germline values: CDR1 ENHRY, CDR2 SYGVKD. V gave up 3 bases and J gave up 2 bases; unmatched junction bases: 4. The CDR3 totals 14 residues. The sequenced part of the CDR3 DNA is TGTGCCATCAGTGAAGGACAGGAGGCCTACGAG. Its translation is CAISEGQEAYE. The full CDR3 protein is CAISEGQEAYEQYF.

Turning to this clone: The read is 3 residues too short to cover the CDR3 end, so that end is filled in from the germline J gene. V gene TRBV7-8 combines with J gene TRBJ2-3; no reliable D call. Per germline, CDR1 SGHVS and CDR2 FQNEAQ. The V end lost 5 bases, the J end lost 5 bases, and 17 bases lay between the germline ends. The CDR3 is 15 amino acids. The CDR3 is CASSEPVRVGDTQYF. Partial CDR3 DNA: TGTGCCAGCAGCGAACCCGTTAGGGTGGGAGATACG.

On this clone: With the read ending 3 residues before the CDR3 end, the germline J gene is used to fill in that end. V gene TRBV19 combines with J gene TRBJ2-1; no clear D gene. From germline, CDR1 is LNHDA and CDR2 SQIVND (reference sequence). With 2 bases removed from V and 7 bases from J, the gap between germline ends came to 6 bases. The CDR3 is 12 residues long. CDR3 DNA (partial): TGTGCCAGTAGTATACCCGGGAATGAG. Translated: CASSIPGNE. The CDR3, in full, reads CASSIPGNEQFF.

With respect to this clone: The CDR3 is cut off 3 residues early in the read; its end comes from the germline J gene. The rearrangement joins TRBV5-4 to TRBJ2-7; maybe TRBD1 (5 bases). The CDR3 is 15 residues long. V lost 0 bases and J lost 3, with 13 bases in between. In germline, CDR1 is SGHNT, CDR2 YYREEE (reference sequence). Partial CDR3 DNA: TGTGCCAGCAGCTTGGGACAGATCAAGGACTACGAG. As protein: CASSLGQIKDYE. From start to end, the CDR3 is CASSLGQIKDYEQYF.

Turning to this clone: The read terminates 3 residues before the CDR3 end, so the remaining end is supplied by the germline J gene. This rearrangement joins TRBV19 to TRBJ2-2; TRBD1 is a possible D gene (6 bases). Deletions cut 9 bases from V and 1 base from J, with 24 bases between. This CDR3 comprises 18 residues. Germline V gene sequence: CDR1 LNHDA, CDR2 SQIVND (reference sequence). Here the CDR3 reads CASRSQDSTVWNTGELFF. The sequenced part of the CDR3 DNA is TGTGCCAGCCGCTCCCAGGACAGTACTGTTTGGAACACCGGGGAG.

The CDR3 here is CSVAGTAYGYTF. CDR3 DNA, as far as it was read: TGCAGCGTTGCCGGGACAGCCTATGGC. V usage is TRBV29-1 and J usage is TRBJ1-2; 7 bases align to TRBD1. The sequence runs out 3 residues before the end of the CDR3; the remainder is reconstructed from the germline J gene. CDR3 length: 12 amino acids. Germline CDR1 reads SQVTM; CDR2 reads ANQGSEA. V dropped 4 bases and J dropped 4; count of bases not matched to a gene: 3.

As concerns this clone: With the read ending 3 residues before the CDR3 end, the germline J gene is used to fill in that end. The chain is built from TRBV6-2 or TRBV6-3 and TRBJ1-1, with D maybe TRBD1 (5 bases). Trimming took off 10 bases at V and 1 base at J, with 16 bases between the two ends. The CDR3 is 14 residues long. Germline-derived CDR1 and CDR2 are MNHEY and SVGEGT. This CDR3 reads CATETGLGNTEAFF. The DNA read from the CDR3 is TGTGCCACTGAAACAGGCTTGGGGAACACTGAA.

CDR3 bases read: TGCAGCGTTCAGACAGGGGGCCTCGGC. This encodes CSVQTGGLG. The entire CDR3 sequence reads CSVQTGGLGYTF. The gene calls are TRBV29-1 and TRBJ1-2; 10 positions agree with TRBD1. The read terminates 3 residues ahead of where the CDR3 ends, so the germline J gene completes it. Germline V CDR1 and CDR2: SQVTM, ANQGSEA. The CDR3 totals 12 residues.

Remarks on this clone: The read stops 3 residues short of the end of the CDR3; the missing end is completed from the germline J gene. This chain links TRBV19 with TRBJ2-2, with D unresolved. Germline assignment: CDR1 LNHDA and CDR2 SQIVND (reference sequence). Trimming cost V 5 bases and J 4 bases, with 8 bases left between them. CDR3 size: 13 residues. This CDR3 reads CASSLAGTGELFF. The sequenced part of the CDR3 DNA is TGTGCCAGTAGTCTGGCAGGCACCGGGGAG.

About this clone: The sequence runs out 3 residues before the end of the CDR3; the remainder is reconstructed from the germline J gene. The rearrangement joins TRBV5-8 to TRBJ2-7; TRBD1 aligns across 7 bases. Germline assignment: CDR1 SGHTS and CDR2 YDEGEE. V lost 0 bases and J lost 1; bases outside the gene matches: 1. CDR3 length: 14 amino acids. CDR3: CASSLGDSSYEQYF. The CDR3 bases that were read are TGTGCCAGCAGCTTGGGGGACAGTTCCTACGAG.

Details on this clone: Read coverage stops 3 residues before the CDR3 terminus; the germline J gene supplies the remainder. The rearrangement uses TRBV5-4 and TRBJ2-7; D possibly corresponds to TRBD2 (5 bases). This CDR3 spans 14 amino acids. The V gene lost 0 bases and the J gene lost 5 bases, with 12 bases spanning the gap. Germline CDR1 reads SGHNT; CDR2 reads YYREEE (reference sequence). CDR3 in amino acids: CASSLARRSNEQYF. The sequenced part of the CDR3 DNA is TGTGCCAGCAGCTTGGCGCGGAGGAGCAACGAG.

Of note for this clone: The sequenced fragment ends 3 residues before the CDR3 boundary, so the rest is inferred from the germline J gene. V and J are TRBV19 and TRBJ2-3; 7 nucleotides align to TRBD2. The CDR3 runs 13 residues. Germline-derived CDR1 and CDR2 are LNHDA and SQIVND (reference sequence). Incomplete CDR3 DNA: TGTGCCAGTAGCAAAGCACTAGCGTCGGCG. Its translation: CASSKALASA. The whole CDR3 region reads CASSKALASAQYF.

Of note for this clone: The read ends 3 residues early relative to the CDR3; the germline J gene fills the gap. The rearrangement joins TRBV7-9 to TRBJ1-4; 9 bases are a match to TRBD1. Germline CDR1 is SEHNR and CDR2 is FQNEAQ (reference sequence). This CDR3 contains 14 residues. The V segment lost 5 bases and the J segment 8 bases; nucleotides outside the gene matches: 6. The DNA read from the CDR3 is TGTGCCAGCAGCCCGGGACAGGGAGACGAAAAA. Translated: CASSPGQGDEK. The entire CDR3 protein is CASSPGQGDEKLFF.

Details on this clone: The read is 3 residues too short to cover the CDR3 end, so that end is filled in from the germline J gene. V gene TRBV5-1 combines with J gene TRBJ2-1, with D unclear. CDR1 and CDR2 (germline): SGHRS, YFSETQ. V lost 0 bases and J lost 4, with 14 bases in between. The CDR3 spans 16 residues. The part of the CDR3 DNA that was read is TGCGCCAGCAGCTTGGGTAGGGCACCAAGTTACAATGAG. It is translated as CASSLGRAPSYNE. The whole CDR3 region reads CASSLGRAPSYNEQFF.

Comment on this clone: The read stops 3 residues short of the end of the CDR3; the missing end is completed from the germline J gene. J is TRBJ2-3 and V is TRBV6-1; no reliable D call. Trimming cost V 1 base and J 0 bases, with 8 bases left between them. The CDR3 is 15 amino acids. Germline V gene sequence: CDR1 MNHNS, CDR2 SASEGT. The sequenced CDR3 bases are TGTGCCAGCAGTGAAGGGGCAGTAAGCACAGATACG. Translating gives CASSEGAVSTDT. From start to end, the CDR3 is CASSEGAVSTDTQYF.

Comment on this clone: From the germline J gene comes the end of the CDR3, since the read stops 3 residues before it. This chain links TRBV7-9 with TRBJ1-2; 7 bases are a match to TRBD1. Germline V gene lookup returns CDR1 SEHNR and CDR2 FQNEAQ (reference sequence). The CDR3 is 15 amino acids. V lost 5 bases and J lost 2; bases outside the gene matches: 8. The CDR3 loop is CASSIQGNSNYGYTF. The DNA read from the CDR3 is TGTGCCAGCAGCATACAGGGGAACTCCAACTATGGC. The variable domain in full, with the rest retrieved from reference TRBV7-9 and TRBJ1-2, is DTGVSQNPRHKITKRGQNVTFRCDPISEHNRLYWYRQTLGQGPEFLTYFQNEAQLEKSRLLSDRFSAERPKGSFSTLEIQRTEQGDSAMYLCASSIQGNSNYGYTFGSGTRLTVV.

Partial CDR3 DNA: TGTGCCAGCAACCTTTGGGGCCCTGGAAACACC. Translating it yields CASNLWGPGNT. The full CDR3 sequence reads CASNLWGPGNTIYF. V usage is TRBV6-2 or TRBV6-3 and J usage is TRBJ1-3, with a tentative D call TRBD1 (5 bases). The missing CDR3 end, 3 residues past where the read stops, is filled in from the germline J gene. Trimming pared 7 bases from V and 2 bases from J, leaving 12 bases between. Germline loops: CDR1 MNHEY, CDR2 SVGEGT. This CDR3 region has 14 residues.

The CDR3 sequence is CASSPDTPLYEQYF. The sequenced part of the CDR3 DNA is TGTGCCAGCTCACCGGACACCCCCCTCTACGAG. V usage is TRBV18 and J usage is TRBJ2-7, with D possibly being TRBD1 (5 bases). The read stops 3 residues short of the end of the CDR3; the missing end is completed from the germline J gene. CDR1 and CDR2 (germline): KGHSH, LQKENI. Trimming removed 3 bases from V and 3 bases from J, with 12 bases in between. The CDR3 extends over 14 amino acids.

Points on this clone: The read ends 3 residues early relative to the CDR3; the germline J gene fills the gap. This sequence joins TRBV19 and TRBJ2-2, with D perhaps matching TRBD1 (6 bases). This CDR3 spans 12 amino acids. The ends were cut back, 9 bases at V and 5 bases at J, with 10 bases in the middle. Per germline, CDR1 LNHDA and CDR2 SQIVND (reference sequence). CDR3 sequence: CASRGATGELFF. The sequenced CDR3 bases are TGTGCCAGCAGGGGCGCGACCGGGGAG.

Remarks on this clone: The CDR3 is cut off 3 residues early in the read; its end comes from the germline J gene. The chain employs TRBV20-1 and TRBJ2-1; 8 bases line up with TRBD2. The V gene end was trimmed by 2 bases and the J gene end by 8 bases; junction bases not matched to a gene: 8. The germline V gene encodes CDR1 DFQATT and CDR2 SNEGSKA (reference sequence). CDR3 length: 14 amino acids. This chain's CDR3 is CSARSRREVYEQFF. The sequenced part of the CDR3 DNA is TGCAGTGCTAGAAGTAGGCGGGAGGTATATGAG.

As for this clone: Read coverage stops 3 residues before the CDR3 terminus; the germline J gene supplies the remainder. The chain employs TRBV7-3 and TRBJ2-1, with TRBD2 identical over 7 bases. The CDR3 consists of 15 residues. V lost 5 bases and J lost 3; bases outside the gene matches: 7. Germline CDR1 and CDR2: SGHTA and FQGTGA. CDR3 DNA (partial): TGTGCCAGCAGCCCGGGCCTAGCGGACTACAATGAG. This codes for CASSPGLADYNE. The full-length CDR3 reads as CASSPGLADYNEQFF. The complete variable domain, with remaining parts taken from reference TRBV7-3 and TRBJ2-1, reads GAGVSQTPSNKVTEKGKYVELRCDPISGHTALYWYRQSLGQGPEFLIYFQGTGAADDSGLPNDRFFAVRPEGSVSTLKIQRTERGDSAVYLCASSPGLADYNEQFFGPGTRLTVL.

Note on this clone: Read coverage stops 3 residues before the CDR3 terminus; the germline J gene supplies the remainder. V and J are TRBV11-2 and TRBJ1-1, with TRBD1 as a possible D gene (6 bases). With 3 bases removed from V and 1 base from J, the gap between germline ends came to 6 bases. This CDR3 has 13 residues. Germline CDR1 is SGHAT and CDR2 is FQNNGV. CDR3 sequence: CASSLGANTEAFF. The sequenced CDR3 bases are TGTGCCAGCAGCTTGGGGGCGAACACTGAA.